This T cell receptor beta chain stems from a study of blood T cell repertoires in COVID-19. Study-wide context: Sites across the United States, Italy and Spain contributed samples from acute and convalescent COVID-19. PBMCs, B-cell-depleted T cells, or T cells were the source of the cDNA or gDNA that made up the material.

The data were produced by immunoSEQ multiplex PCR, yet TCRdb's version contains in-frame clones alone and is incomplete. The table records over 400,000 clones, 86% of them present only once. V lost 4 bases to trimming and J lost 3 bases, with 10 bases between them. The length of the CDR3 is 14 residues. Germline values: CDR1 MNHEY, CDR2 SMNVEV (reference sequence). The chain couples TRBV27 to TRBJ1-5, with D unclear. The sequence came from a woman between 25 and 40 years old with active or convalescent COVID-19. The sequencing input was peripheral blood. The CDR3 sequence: CASSSNPYNQPQHF. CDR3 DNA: TGTGCCAGCAGTTCGAACCCCTACAATCAGCCCCAGCATTTT.